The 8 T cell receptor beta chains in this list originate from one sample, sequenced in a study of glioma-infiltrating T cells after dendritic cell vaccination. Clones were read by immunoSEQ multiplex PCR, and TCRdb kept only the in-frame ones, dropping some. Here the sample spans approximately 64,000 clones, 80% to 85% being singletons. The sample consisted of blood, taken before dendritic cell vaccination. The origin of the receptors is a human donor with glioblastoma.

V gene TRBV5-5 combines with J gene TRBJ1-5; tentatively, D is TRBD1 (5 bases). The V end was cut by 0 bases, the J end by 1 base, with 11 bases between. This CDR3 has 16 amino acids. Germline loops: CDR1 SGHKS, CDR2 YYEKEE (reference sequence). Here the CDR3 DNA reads TGTGCCAGCAGCTTGGGTACGACAGTGAGCAATCAGCCCCAGCATTTT. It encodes CASSLGTTVSNQPQHF.

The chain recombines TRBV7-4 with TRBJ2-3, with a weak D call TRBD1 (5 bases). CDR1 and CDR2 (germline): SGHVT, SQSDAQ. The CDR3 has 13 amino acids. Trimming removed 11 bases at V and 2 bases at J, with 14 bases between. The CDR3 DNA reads TGTGCCGCCTACCCCAGGGTCACAGATACGCAGTATTTT. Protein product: CAAYPRVTDTQYF.

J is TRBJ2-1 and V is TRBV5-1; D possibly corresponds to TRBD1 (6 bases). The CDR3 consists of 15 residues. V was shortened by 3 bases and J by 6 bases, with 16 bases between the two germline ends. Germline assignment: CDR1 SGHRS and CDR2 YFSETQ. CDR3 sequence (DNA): TGCGCCAGCAGCTGGGGGCGCGTAGATATCAATGAGCAGTTCTTC. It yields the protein CASSWGRVDINEQFF.

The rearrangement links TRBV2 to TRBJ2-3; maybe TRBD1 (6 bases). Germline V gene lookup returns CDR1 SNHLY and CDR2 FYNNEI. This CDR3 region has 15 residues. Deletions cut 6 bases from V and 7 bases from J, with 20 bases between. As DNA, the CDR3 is TGTGCCAGCAGCCGACGGCACAGGGATTGGAATACGCAGTATTTT. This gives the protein CASSRRHRDWNTQYF.

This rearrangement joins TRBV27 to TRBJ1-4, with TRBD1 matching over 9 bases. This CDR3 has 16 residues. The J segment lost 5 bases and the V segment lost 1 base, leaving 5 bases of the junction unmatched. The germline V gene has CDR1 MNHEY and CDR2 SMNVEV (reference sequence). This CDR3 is CASSLFRTGGNEKLFF. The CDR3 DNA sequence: TGTGCCAGCAGTTTATTCCGAACAGGGGGCAATGAAAAACTGTTTTTT.

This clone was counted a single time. The DNA for the CDR3 is TGTGCCAGCAGTTCCGAGACTAGCGGGGGGCCCTACGAGCAGTACTTC. It yields the protein CASSSETSGGPYEQYF. The J gene is TRBJ2-7, the V gene TRBV6-5, with 13 nucleotides matching TRBD2. V lost 4 bases, J lost 2 bases, and 5 bases stayed unmatched. Germline V gene sequence: CDR1 MNHEY, CDR2 SVGAGI. This CDR3 has 16 residues.

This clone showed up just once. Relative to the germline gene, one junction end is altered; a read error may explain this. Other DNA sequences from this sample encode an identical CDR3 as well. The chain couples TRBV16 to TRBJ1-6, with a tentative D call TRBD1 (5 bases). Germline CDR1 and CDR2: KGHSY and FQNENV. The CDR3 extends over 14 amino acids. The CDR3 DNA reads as TGTGCCAGCAGCCAAAGACAGAATAATTCCCCCCTCCACTTT. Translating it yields CASSQRQNNSPLHF.

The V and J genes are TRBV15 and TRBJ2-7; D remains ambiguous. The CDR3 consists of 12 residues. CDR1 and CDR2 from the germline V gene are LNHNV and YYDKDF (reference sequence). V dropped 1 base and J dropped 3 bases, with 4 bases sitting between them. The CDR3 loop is CATSRAHYEQYF. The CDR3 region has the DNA TGTGCCACCAGCAGAGCCCACTACGAGCAGTACTTC. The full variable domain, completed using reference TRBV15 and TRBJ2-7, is DAMVIQNPRYQVTQFGKPVTLSCSQTLNHNVMYWYQQKSSQAPKLLFHYYDKDFNNEADTPDNFQSRRPNTSFCFLDIRSPGLGDTAMYLCATSRAHYEQYFGPGTRLTVT.